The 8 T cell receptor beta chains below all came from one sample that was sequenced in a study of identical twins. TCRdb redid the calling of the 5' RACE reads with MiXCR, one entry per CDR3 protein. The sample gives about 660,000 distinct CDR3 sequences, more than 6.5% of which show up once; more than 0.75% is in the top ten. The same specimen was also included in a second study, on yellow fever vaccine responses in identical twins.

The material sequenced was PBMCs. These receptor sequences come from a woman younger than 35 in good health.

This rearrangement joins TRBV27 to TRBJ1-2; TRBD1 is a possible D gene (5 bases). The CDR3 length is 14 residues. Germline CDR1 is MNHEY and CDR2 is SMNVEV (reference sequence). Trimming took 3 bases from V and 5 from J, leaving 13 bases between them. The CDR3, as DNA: TGTGCCAGCAGTTTGCAGGGCTCAGGGTATGGCTACACCTTC. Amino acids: CASSLQGSGYGYTF.

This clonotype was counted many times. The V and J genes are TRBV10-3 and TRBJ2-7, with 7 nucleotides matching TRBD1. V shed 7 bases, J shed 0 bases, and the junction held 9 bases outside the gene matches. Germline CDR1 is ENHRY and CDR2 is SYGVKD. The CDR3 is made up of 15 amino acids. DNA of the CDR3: TGTGCCATCACCGAGGAGGACAGGTCCTCCTACGAGCAGTACTTC. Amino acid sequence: CAITEEDRSSYEQYF.

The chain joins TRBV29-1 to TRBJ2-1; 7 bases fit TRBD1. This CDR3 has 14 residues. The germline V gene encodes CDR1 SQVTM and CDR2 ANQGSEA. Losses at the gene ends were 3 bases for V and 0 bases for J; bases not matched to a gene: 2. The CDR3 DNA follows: TGCAGCGTTGACAGGGGGAGCTCCTACAATGAGCAGTTCTTC. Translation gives CSVDRGSSYNEQFF.

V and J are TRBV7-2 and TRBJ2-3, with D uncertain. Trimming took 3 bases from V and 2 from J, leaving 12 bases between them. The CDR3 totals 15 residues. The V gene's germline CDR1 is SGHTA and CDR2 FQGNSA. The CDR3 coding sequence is TGTGCCAGCAGCTTTCGCCTTAGCATCACAGATACGCAGTATTTT. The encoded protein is CASSFRLSITDTQYF.

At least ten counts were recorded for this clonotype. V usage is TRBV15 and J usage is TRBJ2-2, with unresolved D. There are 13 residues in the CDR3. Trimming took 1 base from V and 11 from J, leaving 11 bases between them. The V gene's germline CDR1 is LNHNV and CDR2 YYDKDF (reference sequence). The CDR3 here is CATSRGGSGELFF. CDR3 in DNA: TGTGCCACCAGCAGAGGAGGTTCAGGAGAGCTGTTTTTT.

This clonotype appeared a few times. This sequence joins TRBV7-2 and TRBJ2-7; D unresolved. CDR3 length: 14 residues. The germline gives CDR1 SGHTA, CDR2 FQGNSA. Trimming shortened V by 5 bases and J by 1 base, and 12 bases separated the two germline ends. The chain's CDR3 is CASSVRPGSYEQYF. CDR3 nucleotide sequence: TGTGCCAGCAGCGTCCGGCCCGGTTCCTACGAGCAGTACTTC.

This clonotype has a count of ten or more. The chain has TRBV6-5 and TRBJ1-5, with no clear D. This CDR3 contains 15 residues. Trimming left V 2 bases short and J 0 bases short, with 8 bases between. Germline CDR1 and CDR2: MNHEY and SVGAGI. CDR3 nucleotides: TGTGCCAGCAGTTACGCGGGAAATAGCAATCAGCCCCAGCATTTT. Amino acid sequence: CASSYAGNSNQPQHF.

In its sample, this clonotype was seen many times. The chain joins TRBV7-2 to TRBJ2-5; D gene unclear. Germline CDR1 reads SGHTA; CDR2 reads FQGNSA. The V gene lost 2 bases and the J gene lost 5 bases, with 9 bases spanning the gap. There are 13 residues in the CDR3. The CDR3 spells CASSLWQAETQYF. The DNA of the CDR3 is TGTGCCAGCAGCTTATGGCAGGCGGAGACCCAGTACTTC. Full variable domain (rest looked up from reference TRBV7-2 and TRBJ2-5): GAGVSQSPSNKVTEKGKDVELRCDPISGHTALYWYRQSLGQGLEFLIYFQGNSAPDKSGLPSDRFSAERTGGSVSTLTIQRTQQEDSAVYLCASSLWQAETQYFGPGTRLLVL.